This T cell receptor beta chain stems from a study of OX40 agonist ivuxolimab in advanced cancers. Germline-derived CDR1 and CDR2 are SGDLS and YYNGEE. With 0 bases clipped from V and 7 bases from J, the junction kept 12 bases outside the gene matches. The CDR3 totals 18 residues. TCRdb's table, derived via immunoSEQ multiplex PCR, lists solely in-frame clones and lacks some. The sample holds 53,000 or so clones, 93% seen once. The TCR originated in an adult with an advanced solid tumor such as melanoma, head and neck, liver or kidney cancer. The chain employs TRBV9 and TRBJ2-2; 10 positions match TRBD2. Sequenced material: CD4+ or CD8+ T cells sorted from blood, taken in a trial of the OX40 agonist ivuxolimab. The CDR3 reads CASSVVSSGRLPGGELFF. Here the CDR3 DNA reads TGTGCCAGCAGCGTAGTGTCTAGCGGGAGACTTCCGGGCGGGGAGCTGTTTTTT. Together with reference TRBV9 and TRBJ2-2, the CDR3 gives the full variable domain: DSGVTQTPKHLITATGQRVTLRCSPRSGDLSVYWYQQSLDQGLQFLIQYYNGEERAKGNILERFSAQQFPDLHSELNLSSLELGDSALYFCASSVVSSGRLPGGELFFGEGSRLTVL.